The 2 T cell receptor beta chains below were found in one sample sequenced in a study of T cell responses to AZD1222 COVID-19 vaccine. Method: immunoSEQ multiplex PCR; TCRdb's copy keeps in-frame clones and lacks some. The sample carries about 120,000 clones, approximately 84% recorded once. This sample comprised peripheral blood, obtained on day 0 of AZD1222 vaccination. The receptors originated from an adult in good health.

This sequence joins TRBV7-7 and TRBJ2-5; 14 bases map to TRBD2. From germline, CDR1 is SSHAT and CDR2 FNYEAQ (reference sequence). The CDR3 has 16 residues. Losses at the gene ends were 5 bases for V and 5 bases for J; bases not matched to a gene: 7. As DNA, the CDR3 is TGTGCCAGCAGCCCGGGACTAGCGGGGGCCCGGGAGACCCAGTACTTC. Translated: CASSPGLAGARETQYF.

DNA of the CDR3: TGTGCCAGCAGCTTAGGAGTTGCGGGAGGTGCCGGGGAGCTGTTTTTT. As protein: CASSLGVAGGAGELFF. The genes are TRBV11-3 and TRBJ2-2; 8 bases match TRBD2. With V trimmed by 1 base and J by 6 bases, 7 bases remained unmatched. Germline CDR1 is SGHNT and CDR2 is YENEEA. The CDR3 is made up of 16 amino acids.